The 17 T cell receptor beta chains reported below all come from one sample, sequenced in a study of tumor-infiltrating lymphocytes in primary liver carcinoma. Production of TCR beta cDNA used around 0.45 ug total RNA together with a constant-region primer. It was through three nested multiplex PCR rounds of slightly modified ARM-PCR that TCR beta libraries arose. TRBV1-TRBV30 forward primers paired with a C-beta reverse primer were used in the first two PCR rounds, which ran about 11 cycles each. MiXCR, applied by TCRdb to the multiplex PCR reads, yields one record per CDR3 protein. The sample consists of 320,000 or so distinct CDR3 sequences, 50% to 70% of them appearing once. The source of the blood RNA was unsorted whole blood, and germline DNA was extracted as well. The sample was peripheral blood. These receptors were obtained from a man between 35 and 55 years old with primary liver carcinoma and hepatitis B virus infection.

In regard to this clonotype: An end of the junction differs from the germline gene, which may be a read error. In DNA form, the CDR3 reads TGTGCCAGAAGCTTGGCCGGGACAGGGGATAACATTCAGTACTTC. Translation gives CARSLAGTGDNIQYF. This chain links TRBV5-4 with TRBJ2-4; TRBD1 matches 10 bases. Germline V gene data show CDR1 as SGHNT and CDR2 as YYREEE (reference sequence). The CDR3 runs 15 residues. The complete variable domain, with remaining parts taken from reference TRBV5-4 and TRBJ2-4, reads ETGVTQSPTHLIKTRGQQVTLRCSSQSGHNTVSWYQQALGQGPQFIFQYYREEENGRGNFPPRFSGLQFPNYSSELNVNALELDDSALYLCARSLAGTGDNIQYFGAGTRLSVL.

The chain has TRBV5-1 and TRBJ1-2; 8 bases match TRBD1. Trimming cost V 2 bases and J 7 bases; bases outside gene matches: 7. Germline CDR1 reads SGHRS; CDR2 reads YFSETQ. The CDR3 runs 14 residues. CDR3 coding DNA: TGCGCCAGCAGCTTCGAGACAGGGGCCTGTGGCTACACCTTC. It codes for CASSFETGACGYTF.

V usage is TRBV5-1 and J usage is TRBJ1-2, with a tentative D call TRBD1 (6 bases). Per the germline V gene, CDR1 is SGHRS and CDR2 is YFSETQ. The CDR3 length is 22 residues. The V end lost 3 bases, the J end lost 1 base, and 34 bases lay between the germline ends. In DNA form, the CDR3 reads TGCGCCAGCAGCTATGGGATAGGGACAAGGGGATACGCCGTGGTCAATAACTATGGCTACACCTTC. It encodes CASSYGIGTRGYAVVNNYGYTF.

The chain combines TRBV30 with TRBJ1-1; D uncertain. Per germline, CDR1 GTSNPN and CDR2 SVGIG (reference sequence). This CDR3 has 16 amino acids. V was cut by 4 bases and J by 1 base, with 19 bases left in between. CDR3 loop: CAWNVLAADGNTEAFF. CDR3 DNA sequence: TGTGCCTGGAATGTTCTCGCGGCAGACGGGAACACTGAAGCTTTCTTT.

On this clonotype itself: A much larger clone differs by one base, so this may be a read error. The chain links TRBV29-1 to TRBJ1-1, with 7 bases identical to TRBD1. Per the germline V gene, CDR1 is SQVTM and CDR2 is ANQGSEA. CDR3 length: 13 amino acids. CDR3 region: CSDRQGMKTEAFF. In DNA, the CDR3 is TGCAGCGACAGACAGGGTATGAAGACTGAAGCTTTCTTT.

On this clonotype: This may arise from a read error, as a much more abundant clone is one base away. Since no conserved phenylalanine or tryptophan closes the CDR3, a read error is the likely cause. The chain couples TRBV12-3 or TRBV12-4 to TRBJ1-4, with D unclear. V lost 3 bases and J lost 8, with 13 bases in between. The CDR3 spans 14 residues. The CDR3 sequence: CASSLSGLREKLFL. The CDR3 DNA sequence: TGTGCCAGCAGTTTGTCCGGGCTAAGGGAAAAACTGTTTCTT.

Concerning this clonotype itself: A much larger clone sits a single nucleotide away, making a read error possible. This chain's CDR3 is CASSLGLGGTTDTQYF. The CDR3 bases are TGTGCCAGCAGTCTGGGACTAGGGGGGACCACAGATACGCAGTATTTT. The rearrangement uses TRBV12-3 or TRBV12-4 and TRBJ2-3; 8 bases align to TRBD2. Trimming cost V 5 bases and J 2 bases; bases outside gene matches: 9. The CDR3 is 16 residues long.

As regards this clonotype: It may be a read error: a sequence one base away is much more abundant. V gene TRBV6-5 combines with J gene TRBJ2-5; possible D gene TRBD2, 5 bases. The germline gives CDR1 MNHEY, CDR2 SVGAGI. CDR3 length: 15 residues. The CDR3 nucleotides read TGTACCAGCAGCCCGCGAGGGTCGCGGTGGGAGACCCAGTACTTC. Protein: CTSSPRGSRWETQYF.

Points on this clonotype: Since a much larger clone is just one base distant, this may be a read error. The chain is built from TRBV28 and TRBJ2-7; 7 bases agree with TRBD2. The CDR3 is 15 amino acids. Germline V lookup: CDR1 MDHEN, CDR2 SYDVKM. The CDR3 protein is CASTLAGAPSCEQYF. CDR3 coding DNA: TGTGCCAGCACCCTGGCGGGAGCCCCCTCCTGCGAGCAGTACTTC.

The chain employs TRBV4-3 and TRBJ2-3; 7 nucleotides agree with TRBD1. The CDR3 length is 18 residues. The junction had 13 bases not matched to a gene; V was cut back by 2 bases and J by 2 bases. Germline loops: CDR1 LGHNA, CDR2 YSLEER. CDR3 protein: CASSQFQEADRTTDTQYF. The DNA for the CDR3 is TGCGCCAGCAGCCAATTTCAAGAAGCGGACAGGACCACAGATACGCAGTATTTT.

Worth noting for this clonotype: A read error may explain this, as a much larger clone is one base away. This rearrangement joins TRBV6-1 to TRBJ2-2; D might be TRBD1 (6 bases). The CDR3 loop spans 15 amino acids. The germline CDR1 and CDR2 sequences are MNHNS and SASEGT. The DNA for the CDR3 is TGTGCCAGCAGGAACAACAGGGAATACACCCGGGAGCTGTTTTTT. Translation: CASRNNREYTRELFF.

The chain has TRBV6-6 and TRBJ2-5; 10 nucleotides match TRBD2. The CDR3 sequence is 17 residues long. Germline CDR1 is MNHNY and CDR2 is SVGAGI (reference sequence). Trimming took 6 bases from V and 11 from J; bases not matched to a gene: 21. The CDR3 nucleotides read TGTGCCAGCAGCCGAAGGACTAGCGGCCCTCTAGGAGAGAGTCAGTACTTC. It translates to CASSRRTSGPLGESQYF.

The chain has TRBV11-3 and TRBJ2-2, with 8 bases fitting TRBD2. The CDR3 consists of 16 residues. The germline V gene encodes CDR1 SGHNT and CDR2 YENEEA. V gave up 4 bases and J gave up 3 bases; unmatched junction bases: 7. DNA of the CDR3: TGTGCCAGCAGCTACAGAGTGCGGGGGGACACCGGGGAGCTGTTTTTT. The encoded protein is CASSYRVRGDTGELFF. The full variable domain, rest sourced from reference TRBV11-3 and TRBJ2-2, is EAGVVQSPRYKIIEKKQPVAFWCNPISGHNTLYWYLQNLGQGPELLIRYENEEAVDDSQLPKDRFSAERLKGVDSTLKIQPAELGDSAVYLCASSYRVRGDTGELFFGEGSRLTVL.

In this sample, this clonotype turned up once. This chain uses TRBV29-1 with TRBJ2-7, with TRBD2 as a possible D gene (6 bases). V was clipped by 4 bases and J by 3 bases, with 13 bases between them. Germline assignment: CDR1 SQVTM and CDR2 ANQGSEA. This CDR3 spans 13 amino acids. The CDR3 region is CSVASVGGYEQYF. As DNA, the CDR3 is TGCAGCGTTGCCTCGGTGGGGGGCTACGAGCAGTACTTC.

Regarding this clonotype: One base away lies a much larger clone, so this may be a sequencing read error. V and J are TRBV4-2 and TRBJ2-5; D is unresolved. There are 14 residues in the CDR3. Germline V gene lookup returns CDR1 LGHNA and CDR2 YNFKEQ. Written as DNA, the CDR3 is TGTGTCAGCAGCCAAGTGGGAACCCAGGAGACCCAGTACTTC. Protein sequence: CVSSQVGTQETQYF.

A remark on this clonotype: This may stem from a read error, because a much larger clone lies one nucleotide away. The chain is built from TRBV12-3 or TRBV12-4 and TRBJ2-2; no definite D call. This CDR3 spans 14 amino acids. The CDR3, as DNA: TGTGCCAGCAGTTGGGTTGCGAACATCGGGGAGCTGTTTTTT. Translated, it gives CASSWVANIGELFF.

The chain carries TRBV11-2 and TRBJ2-5; 11 positions match TRBD1. The CDR3 totals 15 residues. Unmatched junction bases numbered 9, after V lost 10 bases and J lost 2 bases. Per the germline V gene, CDR1 is SGHAT and CDR2 is FQNNGV. The chain's CDR3 is CANISGQGEQETQYF. The DNA for the CDR3 is TGTGCCAACATCTCGGGACAGGGGGAACAAGAGACCCAGTACTTC.